This T cell receptor (beta chain) is from a study of molecular identifiers for immune sequencing clone quantification. This clonotype has a count of ten or more. This CDR3 is 18 amino acids long. Germline V gene data show CDR1 as LGHNA and CDR2 as YSLEER. The V and J ends lost 3 bases and 0 bases respectively, with 15 bases between them. TCRdb called the PCR reads again in MiXCR, with one record for every CDR3 protein. Of about half a million distinct CDR3 sequences listed, about 21% are singletons. This TCR was sampled from a human donor in good health. Some libraries in this study had Jurkat cell RNA spiked in. Sequenced material: naive CD8+ T cells from blood, with Jurkat cell RNA spiked in. Sample subset: FACS-sorted CD8+CD4-CCR7+CD45RA+ naive T cells. The chain has TRBV4-3 and TRBJ1-6, with D unresolved. Here the CDR3 reads CASSQGRSLSSYNSPLHF. Written as DNA, the CDR3 is TGCGCCAGCAGCCAGGGCAGGAGCCTAAGCTCCTATAATTCACCCCTCCACTTT.